A selection of T cell receptor beta chains follows, all from one sample in a study of vaccination and CD4 T cells after COVID-19. TCRdb analysed the PCR reads with MiXCR anew, one entry per CDR3 protein. The sample records fewer than 15,000 distinct CDR3 sequences, about 76% being singletons. Their cognate antigens are unknown. The sequenced material came from CD4+ T cells from blood, cultured in vitro. The receptors originated from a human donor who had recovered from COVID-19. CDR3s include the opening cysteine and the closing phenylalanine or tryptophan. The D gene is left open where the match is weak. The size field is filled for only some rows; it gives once, few, many or a size class.

D gene	V gene	clone size	J gene	CDR3 protein	CDR3 DNA
TRBD1	TRBV7-2	few	TRBJ1-1	CASSPLDRGRMNTEAFF	TGTGCCAGCAGCCCGCTCGACAGGGGTCGTATGAACACTGAAGCTTTCTTT
.	TRBV30	.	TRBJ2-5	CAWSVQQETQYF	TGTGCCTGGAGTGTACAACAAGAGACCCAGTACTTC
.	TRBV12-3/TRBV12-4	once	TRBJ2-3	CASRYTDTQYF	TGTGCCAGCAGGTACACAGATACGCAGTATTTT
TRBD1	TRBV19	.	TRBJ2-2	CASSIARDRGRGGELFF	TGTGCCAGTAGTATTGCGCGGGACAGGGGGCGAGGCGGGGAGCTGTTTTTT
.	TRBV7-2	.	TRBJ2-1	CASTGSEEIYNEQFF	TGTGCCAGCACGGGGAGCGAGGAGATCTACAATGAGCAGTTCTTC
TRBD1	TRBV6-1	.	TRBJ1-2	CASAQGASRDF	TGTGCCAGCGCCCAGGGGGCTTCTCGGGACTTC
.	TRBV7-8	.	TRBJ2-7	CASSLLGIGEQYF	TGTGCCAGCAGCTTATTGGGGATTGGGGAGCAGTACTTC
.	TRBV2	.	TRBJ1-5	CASSEDRLSNQPQHF	TGTGCCAGCAGCGAGGACCGGCTTAGCAATCAGCCCCAGCATTTT
TRBD1	TRBV6-1	.	TRBJ2-2	CASFSTGGSTGELFF	TGTGCCAGCTTCTCGACAGGGGGCAGCACCGGGGAGCTGTTTTTT
TRBD1	TRBV24-1	once	TRBJ2-7	CATSDPGGDRGGEQYF	TGTGCCACCAGTGATCCCGGGGGCGACAGGGGCGGAGAGCAGTACTTC
.	TRBV7-6	.	TRBJ1-5	CASSPEVFGGTGQPQHF	TGTGCCAGCAGCCCAGAGGTTTTCGGTGGGACGGGCCAGCCCCAGCATTTT
TRBD1	TRBV6-1	.	TRBJ2-7	CASTKGGTGFSEQYF	TGTGCCAGCACTAAGGGGGGGACAGGGTTCTCCGAGCAGTACTTC
TRBD2	TRBV7-3	.	TRBJ2-3	CASSTGLAGRTDTQYF	TGTGCCAGCAGTACCGGACTAGCGGGCCGCACAGATACGCAGTATTTT
.	TRBV6-1	.	TRBJ1-5	CASQKSGRNQPQHF	TGTGCCAGCCAGAAGTCAGGGCGCAATCAGCCCCAGCATTTT
.	TRBV7-9	.	TRBJ1-1	CASSPGQSNTEAFF	TGTGCCAGCAGCCCCGGGCAGTCGAACACTGAAGCTTTCTTT
.	TRBV20-1	.	TRBJ2-2	CSASGQIAGELFF	TGCAGTGCTAGTGGTCAGATCGCCGGGGAGCTGTTTTTT
.	TRBV12-3/TRBV12-4	.	TRBJ2-7	CASSLVTGEQYF	TGTGCCAGCAGTTTGGTGACGGGCGAGCAGTACTTC
.	TRBV20-1	.	TRBJ2-7	CSATIQVGWEEQYF	TGCAGTGCTACTATACAGGTGGGGTGGGAAGAGCAGTACTTC
TRBD2	TRBV6-1	once	TRBJ2-1	CASRNTSGTYNEQFF	TGTGCCAGCAGGAACACTAGCGGGACTTACAATGAGCAGTTCTTC
.	TRBV28	few	TRBJ1-6	CASSSPLGPNSPLHF	TGTGCCAGCAGTTCCCCGCTAGGCCCAAATTCACCCCTCCACTTT
.	TRBV7-3	.	TRBJ1-1	CASSLIGSNTEAFF	TGTGCCAGCAGCTTAATAGGTTCGAACACTGAAGCTTTCTTT
.	TRBV7-2	.	TRBJ2-7	CASSFRRTSSYEQYF	TGTGCCAGCAGCTTTCGCAGAACTAGCTCCTACGAGCAGTACTTC
TRBD1	TRBV19	.	TRBJ1-5	CASRVSLGQGGQPQHF	TGTGCCAGTAGAGTTAGTCTTGGGCAGGGGGGTCAGCCCCAGCATTTT
.	TRBV12-3/TRBV12-4	.	TRBJ1-2	CASSFPWENYGYTF	TGTGCCAGCAGTTTTCCGTGGGAGAACTATGGCTACACCTTC
TRBD2	TRBV7-2	.	TRBJ2-5	CASSPNARTSGREETQYF	TGTGCCAGCAGCCCTAACGCGAGGACTAGCGGGAGAGAGGAGACCCAGTACTTC
.	TRBV12-3/TRBV12-4	.	TRBJ1-5	CASSQPPGAQHF	TGTGCCAGCAGTCAGCCCCCTGGGGCCCAGCATTTT
.	TRBV6-4	.	TRBJ2-7	CASRPSGPDPSYEQYF	TGTGCCAGCAGACCAAGTGGGCCTGACCCCTCCTACGAGCAGTACTTC
.	TRBV7-2	.	TRBJ1-5	CASSDRWGNQPQHF	TGTGCCAGCAGCGACAGGTGGGGGAATCAGCCCCAGCATTTT